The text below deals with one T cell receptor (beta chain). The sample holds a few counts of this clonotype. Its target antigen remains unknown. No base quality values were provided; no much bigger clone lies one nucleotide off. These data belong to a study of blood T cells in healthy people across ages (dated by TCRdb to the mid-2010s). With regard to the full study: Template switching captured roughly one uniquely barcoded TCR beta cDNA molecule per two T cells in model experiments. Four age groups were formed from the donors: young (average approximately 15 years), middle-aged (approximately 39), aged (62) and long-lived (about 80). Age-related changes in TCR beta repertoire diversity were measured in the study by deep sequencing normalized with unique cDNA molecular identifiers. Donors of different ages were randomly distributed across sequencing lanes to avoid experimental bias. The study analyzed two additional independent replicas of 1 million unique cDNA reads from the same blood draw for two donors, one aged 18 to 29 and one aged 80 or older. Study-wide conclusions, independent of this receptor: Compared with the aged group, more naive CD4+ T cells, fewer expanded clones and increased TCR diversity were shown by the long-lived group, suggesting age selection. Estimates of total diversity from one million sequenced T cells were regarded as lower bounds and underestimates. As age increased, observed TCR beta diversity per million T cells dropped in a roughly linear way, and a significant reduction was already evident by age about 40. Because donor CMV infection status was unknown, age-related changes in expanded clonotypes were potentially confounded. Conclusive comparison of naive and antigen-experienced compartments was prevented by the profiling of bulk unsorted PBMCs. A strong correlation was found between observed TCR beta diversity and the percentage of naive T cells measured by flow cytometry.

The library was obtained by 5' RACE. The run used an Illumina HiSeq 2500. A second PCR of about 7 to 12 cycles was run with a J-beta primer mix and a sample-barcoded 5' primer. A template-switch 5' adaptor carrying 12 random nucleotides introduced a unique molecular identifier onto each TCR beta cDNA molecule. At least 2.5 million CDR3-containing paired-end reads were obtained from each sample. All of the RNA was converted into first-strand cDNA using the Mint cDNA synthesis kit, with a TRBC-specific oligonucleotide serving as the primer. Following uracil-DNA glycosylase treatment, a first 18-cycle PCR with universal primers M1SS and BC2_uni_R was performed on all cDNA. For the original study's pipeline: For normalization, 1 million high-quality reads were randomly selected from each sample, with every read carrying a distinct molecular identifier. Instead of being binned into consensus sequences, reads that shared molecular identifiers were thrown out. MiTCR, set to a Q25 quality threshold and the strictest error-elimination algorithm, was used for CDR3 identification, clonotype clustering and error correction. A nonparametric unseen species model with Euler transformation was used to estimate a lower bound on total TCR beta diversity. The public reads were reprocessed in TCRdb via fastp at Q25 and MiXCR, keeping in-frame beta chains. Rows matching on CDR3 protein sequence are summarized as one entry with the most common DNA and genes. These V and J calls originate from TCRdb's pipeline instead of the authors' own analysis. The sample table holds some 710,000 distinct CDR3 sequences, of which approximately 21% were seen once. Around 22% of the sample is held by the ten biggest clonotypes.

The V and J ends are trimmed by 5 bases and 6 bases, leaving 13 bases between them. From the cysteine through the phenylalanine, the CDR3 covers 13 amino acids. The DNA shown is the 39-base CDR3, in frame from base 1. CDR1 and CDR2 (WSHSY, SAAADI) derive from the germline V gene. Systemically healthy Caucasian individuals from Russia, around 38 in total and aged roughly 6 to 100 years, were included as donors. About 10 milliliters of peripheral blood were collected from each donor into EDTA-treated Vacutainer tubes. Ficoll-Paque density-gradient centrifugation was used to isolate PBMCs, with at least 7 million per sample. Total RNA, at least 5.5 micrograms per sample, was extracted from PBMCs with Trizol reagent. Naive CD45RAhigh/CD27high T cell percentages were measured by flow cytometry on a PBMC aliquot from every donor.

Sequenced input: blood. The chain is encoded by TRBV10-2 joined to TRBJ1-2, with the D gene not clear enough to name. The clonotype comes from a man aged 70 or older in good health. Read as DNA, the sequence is TGCGCCAGCAGTAACCAACAGTTCAATGGCTACACCTTC. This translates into CASSNQQFNGYTF.